The rows below give T cell receptor beta chains drawn from one sample of a study of cytomegalovirus exposure and HLA in healthy donors. TCRdb's copy holds only in-frame clones and misses some; the assay was immunoSEQ multiplex PCR. The sample includes under 150,000 clones, about 71% of them seen just once. Material for sequencing was PBMCs. The receptor source for this set is a woman aged 55-75 years in good health and CMV-seropositive. The CDR3 runs from the conserved cysteine through the conserved F or W. Each record gives: V gene, D gene, J gene, clone size, CDR3 protein, CDR3 DNA. D genes are given only for firm matches. A row's size may be missing; if present it is once, few, many or a size class.

>TRBV6-5|TRBD1|TRBJ2-3|.
CASSRTGASTDTQYF
TGTGCCAGCAGTAGGACAGGGGCGAGCACAGATACGCAGTATTTT
>TRBV6-1|.|TRBJ1-2|once
CASSEGTVYGYTF
TGTGCCAGCAGTGAAGGCACAGTATATGGCTACACCTTC
>TRBV6-1|TRBD1|TRBJ1-1|.
CASSGTGVTEAFF
TGTGCCAGCAGCGGGACAGGGGTAACTGAAGCTTTCTTT
>TRBV5-8|.|TRBJ1-2|few
CAIVGEGYGYTF
TGTGCCATCGTAGGGGAGGGCTATGGCTACACCTTC
>TRBV5-1|.|TRBJ2-1|.
CASSEDYRYGEQFF
TGCGCCAGCAGCGAGGACTACCGGTATGGTGAGCAGTTCTTC
>TRBV14|TRBD1|TRBJ1-1|.
CASSPQTGFTEAFF
TGTGCCAGCAGCCCACAGACAGGGTTCACTGAAGCTTTCTTT
>TRBV2|.|TRBJ2-7|few
CASQGPWSGSYEQYF
TGTGCCAGCCAGGGCCCCTGGTCAGGCTCCTACGAGCAGTACTTC
>TRBV7-9|.|TRBJ1-4|.
CASSLGRSTTNEKLFF
TGTGCCAGCAGCTTAGGTCGGAGCACAACTAATGAAAAACTGTTTTTT
>TRBV7-9|TRBD1|TRBJ1-5|.
CASSSDRGVGNQPQHF
TGTGCCAGCAGCTCAGACAGGGGAGTCGGCAATCAGCCCCAGCATTTT
>TRBV6-6|TRBD1|TRBJ2-7|.
CASRGTGAALEQYF
TGTGCCAGCAGGGGGACAGGGGCAGCCCTCGAGCAGTACTTC
>TRBV4-1|.|TRBJ1-1|few
CASSPREGTEAFF
TGCGCCAGCAGCCCCAGGGAGGGCACTGAAGCTTTCTTT
>TRBV27|.|TRBJ2-7|few
CASNLAGSYEQYF
TGTGCCAGCAACCTCGCCGGTTCCTACGAGCAGTACTTC